This TCR beta chain originates from a study of shared clonotypes between healthy human individuals. Study conclusions and caveats: Sampling involved blood alone; tissue repertoires likely differ.

Germline CDR1 and CDR2: LNHDA and SQIVND (reference sequence). The CDR3 totals 17 residues. V shed 2 bases, J shed 3 bases, and the junction held 11 bases outside the gene matches. Method: immunoSEQ multiplex PCR; TCRdb's copy keeps in-frame clones and lacks some. The data contain approximately 2,300,000 clones, approximately 90% of them singletons. Comments on this clone: Its antigen is as yet unknown.

The chain uses TRBV19 and TRBJ1-1; 8 bases are a match to TRBD1. The TCR sequence derives from a man aged 18 to 29 in good health. Some clones in this sample may be carry-over from other donors' samples. The sample was naive CD4+ T cells from PBMCs. Indicated subset: CD45RA+ positively selected. The CDR3 DNA follows: TGTGCCAGTAGTATAAGCCCCAGACAGGGGTACCACACTGAAGCTTTCTTT. It is translated as CASSISPRQGYHTEAFF.